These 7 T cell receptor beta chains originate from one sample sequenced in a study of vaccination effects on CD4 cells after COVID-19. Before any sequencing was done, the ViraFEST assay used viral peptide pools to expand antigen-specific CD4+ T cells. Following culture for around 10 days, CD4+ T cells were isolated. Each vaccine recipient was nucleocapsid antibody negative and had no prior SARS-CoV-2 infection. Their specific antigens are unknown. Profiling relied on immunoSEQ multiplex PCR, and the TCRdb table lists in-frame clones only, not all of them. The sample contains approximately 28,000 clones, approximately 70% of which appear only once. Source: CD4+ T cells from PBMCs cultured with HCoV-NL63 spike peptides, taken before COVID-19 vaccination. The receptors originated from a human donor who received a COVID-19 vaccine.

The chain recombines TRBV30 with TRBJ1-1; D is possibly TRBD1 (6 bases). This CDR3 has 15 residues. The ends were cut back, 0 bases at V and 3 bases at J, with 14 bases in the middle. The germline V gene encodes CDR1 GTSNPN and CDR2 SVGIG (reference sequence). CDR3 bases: TGTGCCTGGAGTGTACCGGGCAGGGGAGACACTGAAGCTTTCTTT. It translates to CAWSVPGRGDTEAFF.

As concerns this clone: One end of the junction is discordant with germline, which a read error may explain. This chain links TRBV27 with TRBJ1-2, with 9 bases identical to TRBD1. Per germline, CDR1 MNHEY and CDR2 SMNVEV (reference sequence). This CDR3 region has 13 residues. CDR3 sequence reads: CASSSGTGKARKF. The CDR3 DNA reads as TGTGCCAGCAGTTCCGGGACAGGGAAGGCCCGTAAATTC.

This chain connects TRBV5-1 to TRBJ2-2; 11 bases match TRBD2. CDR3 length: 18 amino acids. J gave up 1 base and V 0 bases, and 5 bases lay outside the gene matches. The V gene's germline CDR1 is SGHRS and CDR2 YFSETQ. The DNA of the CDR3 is TGCGCCAGCAGCTTGGGACTAGCGGGACTAGTGAACACCGGGGAGCTGTTTTTT. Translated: CASSLGLAGLVNTGELFF.

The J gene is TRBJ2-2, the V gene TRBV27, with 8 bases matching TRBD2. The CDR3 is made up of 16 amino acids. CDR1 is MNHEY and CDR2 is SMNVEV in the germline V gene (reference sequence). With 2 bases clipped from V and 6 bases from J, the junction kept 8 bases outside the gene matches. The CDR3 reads CASSLGGTRVPGELFF. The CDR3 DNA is TGTGCCAGCAGTTTAGGAGGGACTAGGGTGCCCGGGGAGCTGTTTTTT.

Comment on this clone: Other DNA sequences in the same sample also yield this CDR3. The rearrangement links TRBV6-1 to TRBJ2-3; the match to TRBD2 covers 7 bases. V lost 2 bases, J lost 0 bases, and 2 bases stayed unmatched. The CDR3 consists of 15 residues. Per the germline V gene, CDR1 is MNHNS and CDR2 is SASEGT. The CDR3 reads CASSELAGSTDTQYF. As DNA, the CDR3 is TGTGCCAGCAGTGAATTAGCGGGCAGCACAGATACGCAGTATTTT.

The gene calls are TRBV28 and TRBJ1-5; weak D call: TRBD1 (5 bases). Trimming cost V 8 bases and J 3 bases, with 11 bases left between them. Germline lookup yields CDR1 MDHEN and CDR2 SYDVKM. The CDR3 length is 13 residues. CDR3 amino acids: CASYTGFNQPQHF. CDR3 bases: TGTGCCAGCTACACAGGATTCAATCAGCCCCAGCATTTT.

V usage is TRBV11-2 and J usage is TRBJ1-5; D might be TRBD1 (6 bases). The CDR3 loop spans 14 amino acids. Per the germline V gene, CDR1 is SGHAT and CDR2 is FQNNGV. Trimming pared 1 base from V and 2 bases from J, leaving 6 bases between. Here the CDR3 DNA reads TGTGCCAGCAGCTTAGGACAGGGCAATCAGCCCCAGCATTTT. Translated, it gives CASSLGQGNQPQHF.